This TCR beta chain derives from a study of technical replicates of blood from several donors. Sequenced by immunoSEQ multiplex PCR; TCRdb stores in-frame clones only, minus some. Of 95,000 to 100,000 clones listed, roughly 95% were seen once; the top ten hold approximately 0.2%. V was pared by 1 base and J by 4 bases, with 1 base of the junction left unmatched. The length of the CDR3 is 15 residues. Germline-derived CDR1 and CDR2 are SGHNT and YENEEA. The receptor comes from a human donor in good health. V usage is TRBV11-3 and J usage is TRBJ2-1, with 10 bases matching TRBD2. Sequenced sample: T cells isolated from PBMCs. This CDR3 reads CASSLGAGGYNEQFF. The CDR3 bases are TGTGCCAGCAGCTTAGGAGCGGGGGGGTACAATGAGCAGTTCTTC. Full variable domain (missing parts from reference TRBV11-3 and TRBJ2-1): EAGVVQSPRYKIIEKKQPVAFWCNPISGHNTLYWYLQNLGQGPELLIRYENEEAVDDSQLPKDRFSAERLKGVDSTLKIQPAELGDSAVYLCASSLGAGGYNEQFFGPGTRLTVL.